This note documents a single T cell receptor (beta chain) sequence. The antigen is undetermined. These data originate in a study of T-cell memory formation after mild COVID-19. Findings and caveats of the study: Cross-reactive memory apparently joined, as some responding clones appeared in pre-infection memory. A second wave expanding day 15 to 37 was CD4+-biased; contracting clones were balanced.

TCRdb used MiXCR to reprocess the 5' RACE reads, holding one entry per CDR3 protein. The sample lists 400,000 to 500,000 distinct CDR3 sequences; roughly 26% were seen once. The V and J ends lost 8 bases and 4 bases respectively, with 17 bases between them. This CDR3 contains 14 residues. V usage is TRBV12-3 or TRBV12-4 and J usage is TRBJ1-1; perhaps TRBD1 as D (6 bases). The sequencing sample was made of PBMCs or a T cell subset sorted from them (not recorded which). The TCR originated in an adult woman who had mild COVID-19 (a few samples of this study predate the infection). Cell type and time point are not known. CDR3 DNA sequence: TGTGCCAGCGTGAAACAGGGAGGTACCACTGAAGCTTTCTTT. This codes for CASVKQGGTTEAFF.